This is a list of T cell receptor beta chains from one sample in a study of identical twins. TCRdb ran MiXCR on the 5' RACE reads and lists one entry per CDR3 protein. This sample yields a few hundred thousand distinct CDR3 sequences, of which 9% to 15% are seen a single time; more than 6% belongs to the top ten. The same sample was also used in a study of yellow fever vaccine responses in identical twins.

The source material was CD8+ T cells sorted from blood. The receptors derive from a woman between 18 and 30 years old in good health. Each CDR3 is given with its conserved first and last residue. The D gene is left open where the match is weak. Not every row has a clone size; where given, it reads once, few, many or a size class.

clone_size j_call d_call v_call cdr3_aa cdr3_nt
NA TRBJ2-1 NA TRBV4-2 CASSQDLYNEQFF TGTGCCAGCAGCCAAGACCTGTACAATGAGCAGTTCTTC
many TRBJ1-3 NA TRBV29-1 CSVVPPASGNTIYF TGCAGCGTTGTCCCCCCTGCCTCTGGAAACACCATATATTTT
few TRBJ2-2 NA TRBV6-1 CASMAGTGELFF TGTGCCAGCATGGCAGGGACCGGGGAGCTGTTTTTT
NA TRBJ2-2 NA TRBV4-2 CASSPGGTENTGELFF TGTGCCAGCAGCCCAGGCGGGACTGAGAACACCGGGGAGCTGTTTTTT
many TRBJ2-4 NA TRBV29-1 CSVEDSYREWNIQYF TGCAGCGTTGAAGATAGTTACAGGGAGTGGAACATTCAGTACTTC
many TRBJ1-1 TRBD1 TRBV27 CASSLMGQVRVGAEAFF TGTGCCAGCAGTTTAATGGGACAGGTGAGGGTAGGGGCTGAAGCTTTCTTT
many TRBJ1-5 NA TRBV15 CATSGTIGQPQHF TGTGCCACCAGCGGGACTATCGGTCAGCCCCAGCATTTT
many TRBJ2-1 NA TRBV4-1 CASSQESWDEQFF TGCGCCAGCAGCCAAGAAAGCTGGGATGAGCAGTTCTTC
NA TRBJ2-7 NA TRBV5-1 CASSTTGTPYEQYF TGCGCCAGCAGCACAACTGGTACCCCTTACGAGCAGTACTTC
few TRBJ2-2 TRBD1 TRBV29-1 CSVEVWGQDNTGELFF TGCAGCGTTGAAGTCTGGGGACAGGATAACACCGGGGAGCTGTTTTTT
NA TRBJ2-7 NA TRBV6-5 CASSYSQADYLYEQYF TGTGCCAGCAGTTACTCTCAAGCGGATTACCTCTACGAGCAGTACTTC
NA TRBJ2-1 TRBD2 TRBV12-3/TRBV12-4 CASTSLETSGSSYNEQFF TGTGCCAGCACCTCCCTGGAGACTAGCGGGAGTTCCTACAATGAGCAGTTCTTC
NA TRBJ2-1 TRBD2 TRBV29-1 CSVEPSGGFPSQFF TGCAGCGTTGAACCTAGCGGGGGTTTTCCCTCGCAGTTCTTC
few TRBJ2-5 TRBD2 TRBV4-1 CAGSHASGTFQETQYF TGCGCCGGCAGCCATGCTAGCGGGACTTTCCAAGAGACCCAGTACTTC
few TRBJ2-1 NA TRBV27 CASSPTLGAGEQFF TGTGCCAGCAGTCCCACCCTGGGGGCGGGTGAGCAGTTCTTC
many TRBJ1-5 TRBD1 TRBV20-1 CSAHSPGQGNQPQHF TGCAGTGCTCATTCGCCGGGACAGGGCAATCAGCCCCAGCATTTT
NA TRBJ1-5 NA TRBV7-9 CASSFEGNNQPQHF TGTGCCAGCAGCTTCGAGGGAAACAATCAGCCCCAGCATTTT
few TRBJ2-1 NA TRBV6-4 CASSREPNNEQFF TGTGCCAGCAGTCGGGAACCCAACAATGAGCAGTTCTTC
few TRBJ2-3 NA TRBV7-6 CASSPALGDTQYF TGTGCCAGCAGCCCCGCACTAGGAGATACGCAGTATTTT
many TRBJ2-1 TRBD2 TRBV28 CASSLLAGSYNEQFF TGTGCCAGCAGTCTTCTAGCGGGGTCCTACAATGAGCAGTTCTTC
few TRBJ1-1 NA TRBV15 CATSWLNTEAFF TGTGCCACCAGCTGGCTGAACACTGAAGCTTTCTTT
few TRBJ1-2 NA TRBV12-3/TRBV12-4 CASSGGGRSFYGYTF TGTGCCAGCAGTGGGGGGGGACGGAGCTTCTATGGCTACACCTTC
NA TRBJ2-1 TRBD2 TRBV19 CASSTAGGLNEQFF TGTGCCAGTAGTACAGCGGGAGGGCTCAATGAGCAGTTCTTC
few TRBJ2-1 TRBD2 TRBV4-2 CASSRPGASGRPNEQFF TGTGCCAGCAGCCGCCCTGGGGCTAGCGGGAGGCCAAATGAGCAGTTCTTC
few TRBJ2-1 NA TRBV3-1 CASSQAVSGNEQFF TGTGCCAGCAGCCAAGCGGTCTCAGGGAATGAGCAGTTCTTC
NA TRBJ2-1 NA TRBV9 CASSVGAGYQLEQFF TGTGCCAGCAGCGTAGGGGCAGGGTACCAATTGGAGCAGTTCTTC
many TRBJ2-3 TRBD1 TRBV11-2 CASSSGGLRVGRKTSTDTQYF TGTGCCAGCAGCTCAGGGGGTTTGCGGGTGGGAAGGAAAACTAGCACAGATACGCAGTATTTT
NA TRBJ2-1 NA TRBV20-1 CSARVRQASYNEQFF TGCAGTGCTAGAGTTCGCCAGGCGTCCTACAATGAGCAGTTCTTC
NA TRBJ2-7 NA TRBV19 CASSIGQSSYEQYF TGTGCCAGTAGTATAGGTCAGAGCTCCTACGAGCAGTACTTC
NA TRBJ1-5 NA TRBV7-9 CASSEEGQPQHF TGTGCCAGCAGCGAGGAGGGTCAGCCCCAGCATTTT
NA TRBJ2-5 NA TRBV7-2 CASSDRGAQYF TGTGCCAGCAGCGATAGGGGGGCCCAGTACTTC
NA TRBJ2-3 NA TRBV21-1 CASSTQGGGRDTQYF TGTGCCAGCAGCACCCAAGGCGGGGGGCGGGATACGCAGTATTTT
NA TRBJ2-2 TRBD1 TRBV6-4 CASTDREAGELFF TGTGCCAGCACGGACAGGGAGGCCGGGGAGCTGTTTTTT
many TRBJ1-3 TRBD1 TRBV2 CASSPTGSGNTIYF TGTGCCAGCAGCCCGACAGGGAGCGGAAACACCATATATTTT
few TRBJ1-2 TRBD1 TRBV9 CASSVEATGYYGYTF TGTGCCAGCAGCGTAGAGGCGACAGGGTACTATGGCTACACCTTC
few TRBJ1-5 NA TRBV11-2 CASSLGPRVEQPQHF TGTGCCAGCAGCTTAGGACCCAGGGTGGAACAGCCCCAGCATTTT